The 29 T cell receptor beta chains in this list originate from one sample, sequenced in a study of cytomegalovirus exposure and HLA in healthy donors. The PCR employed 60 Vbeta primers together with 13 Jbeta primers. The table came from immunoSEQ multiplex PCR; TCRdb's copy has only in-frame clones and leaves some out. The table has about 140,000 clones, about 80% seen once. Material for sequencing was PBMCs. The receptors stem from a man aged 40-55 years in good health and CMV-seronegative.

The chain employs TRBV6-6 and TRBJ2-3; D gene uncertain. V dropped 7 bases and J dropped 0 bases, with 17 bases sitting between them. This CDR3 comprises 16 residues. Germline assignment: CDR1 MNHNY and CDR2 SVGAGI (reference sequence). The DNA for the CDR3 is TGTGCCAGCAAACTTGGTCGGGTAGATAGCACAGATACGCAGTATTTT. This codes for CASKLGRVDSTDTQYF.

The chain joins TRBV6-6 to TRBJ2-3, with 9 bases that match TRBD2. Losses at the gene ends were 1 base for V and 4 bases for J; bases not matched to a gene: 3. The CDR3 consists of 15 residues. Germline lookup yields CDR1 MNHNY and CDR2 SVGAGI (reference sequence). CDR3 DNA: TGTGCCAGCAGTTACTGGCGGGAGGGGGCAGATACGCAGTATTTT. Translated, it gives CASSYWREGADTQYF.

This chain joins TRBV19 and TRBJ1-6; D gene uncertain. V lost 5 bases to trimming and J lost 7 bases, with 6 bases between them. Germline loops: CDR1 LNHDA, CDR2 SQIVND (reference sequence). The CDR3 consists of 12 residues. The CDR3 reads CASSARNSPLHF. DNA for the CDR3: TGTGCCAGTAGTGCTAGAAATTCACCCCTCCACTTT.

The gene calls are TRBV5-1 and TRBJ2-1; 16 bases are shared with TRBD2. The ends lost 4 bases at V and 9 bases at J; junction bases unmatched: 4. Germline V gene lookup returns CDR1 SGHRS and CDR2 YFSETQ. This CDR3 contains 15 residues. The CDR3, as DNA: TGCGCCAGCAGCCTGGGACTAGCGGGAGGGACTGAGCAGTTCTTC. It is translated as CASSLGLAGGTEQFF.

Written as DNA, the CDR3 is TGTGCCAGCAGTGTCGGGGAGCAAGAAAATCAGCCCCAGCATTTT. It is translated as CASSVGEQENQPQHF. The chain employs TRBV6-1 and TRBJ1-5, with D uncertain. With 4 bases removed from V and 4 bases from J, the gap between germline ends came to 14 bases. Germline CDR1 and CDR2: MNHNS and SASEGT. The CDR3 contains 15 residues.

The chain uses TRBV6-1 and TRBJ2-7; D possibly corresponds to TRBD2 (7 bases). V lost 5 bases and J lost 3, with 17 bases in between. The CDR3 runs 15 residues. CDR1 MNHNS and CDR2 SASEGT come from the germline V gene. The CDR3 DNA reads TGTGCCAGCAGTTGGGGGGGGCTAGAAGACTACGAGCAGTACTTC. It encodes CASSWGGLEDYEQYF.

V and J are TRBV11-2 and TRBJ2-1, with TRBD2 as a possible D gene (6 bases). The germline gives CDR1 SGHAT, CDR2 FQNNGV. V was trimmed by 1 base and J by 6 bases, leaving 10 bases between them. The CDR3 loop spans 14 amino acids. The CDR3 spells CASSLAGAPNEQFF. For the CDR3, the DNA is TGTGCCAGCAGCTTAGCGGGAGCCCCCAATGAGCAGTTCTTC. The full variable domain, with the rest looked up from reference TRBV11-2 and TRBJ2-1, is EAGVAQSPRYKIIEKRQSVAFWCNPISGHATLYWYQQILGQGPKLLIQFQNNGVVDDSQLPKDRFSAERLKGVDSTLKIQPAKLEDSAVYLCASSLAGAPNEQFFGPGTRLTVL.

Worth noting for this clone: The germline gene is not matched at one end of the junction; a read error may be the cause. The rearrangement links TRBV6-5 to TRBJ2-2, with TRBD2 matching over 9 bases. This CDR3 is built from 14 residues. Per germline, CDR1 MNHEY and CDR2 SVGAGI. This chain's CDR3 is CVSSSTSGTGELFF. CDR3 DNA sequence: TGTGTCAGCAGTAGTACTAGCGGGACCGGGGAGCTGTTTTTT.

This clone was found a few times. In nucleotides, the CDR3 is TGTGCCATCAGTGGAGGCGGGGGGGCACCATACAATGAGCAGTTCTTC. Its protein is CAISGGGGAPYNEQFF. V usage is TRBV10-3 and J usage is TRBJ2-1, with 9 nucleotides matching TRBD2. Germline V CDR1 and CDR2: ENHRY, SYGVKD. The trim removed 4 bases at V and 4 bases at J, leaving 8 bases unmatched. This CDR3 is 16 amino acids long.

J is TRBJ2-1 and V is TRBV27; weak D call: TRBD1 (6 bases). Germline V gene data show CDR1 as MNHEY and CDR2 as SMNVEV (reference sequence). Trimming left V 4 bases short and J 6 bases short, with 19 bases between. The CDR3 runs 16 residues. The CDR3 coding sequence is TGTGCCAGCAGTTCCCCCGGGACATATTACCTCAATGAGCAGTTCTTC. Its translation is CASSSPGTYYLNEQFF.

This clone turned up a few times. CDR3 in amino acids: CASSLGSGSSGYGYTF. The CDR3 DNA sequence: TGTGCCAGCAGCTTGGGCAGCGGCTCCAGTGGCTATGGCTACACCTTC. This sequence joins TRBV7-3 and TRBJ1-2, with D hard to call. The CDR3 extends over 16 amino acids. Germline V CDR1 and CDR2: SGHTA, FQGTGA. The ends were cut back, 3 bases at V and 4 bases at J, with 18 bases in the middle.

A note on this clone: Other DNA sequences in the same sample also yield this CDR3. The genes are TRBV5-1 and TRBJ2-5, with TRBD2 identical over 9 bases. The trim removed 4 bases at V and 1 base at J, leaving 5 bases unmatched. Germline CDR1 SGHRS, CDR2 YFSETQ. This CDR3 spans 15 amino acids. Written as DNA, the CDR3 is TGCGCCAGCAGCCCCTTAGCGGGGGCCCAAGAGACCCAGTACTTC. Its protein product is CASSPLAGAQETQYF. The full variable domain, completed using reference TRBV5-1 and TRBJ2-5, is KAGVTQTPRYLIKTRGQQVTLSCSPISGHRSVSWYQQTPGQGLQFLFEYFSETQRNKGNFPGRFSGRQFSNSRSEMNVSTLELGDSALYLCASSPLAGAQETQYFGPGTRLLVL.

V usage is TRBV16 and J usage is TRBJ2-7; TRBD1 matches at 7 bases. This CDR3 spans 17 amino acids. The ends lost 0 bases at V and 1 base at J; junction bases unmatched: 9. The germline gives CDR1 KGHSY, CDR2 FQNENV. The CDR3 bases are TGTGCCAGCAGCCAATCCGGAGAGGGGGCAAGGTCCTACGAGCAGTACTTC. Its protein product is CASSQSGEGARSYEQYF.

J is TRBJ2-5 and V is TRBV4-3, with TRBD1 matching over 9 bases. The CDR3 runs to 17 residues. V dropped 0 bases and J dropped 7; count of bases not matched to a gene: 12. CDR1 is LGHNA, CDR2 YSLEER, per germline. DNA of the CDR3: TGCGCCAGCAGCCAAGACAGTACGGGACAGGGCGGAGGGACCCAGTACTTC. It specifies CASSQDSTGQGGGTQYF.

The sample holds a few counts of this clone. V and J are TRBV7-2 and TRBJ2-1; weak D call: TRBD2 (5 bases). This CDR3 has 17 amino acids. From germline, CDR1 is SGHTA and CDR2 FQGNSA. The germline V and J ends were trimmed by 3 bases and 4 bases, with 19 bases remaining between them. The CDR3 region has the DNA TGTGCCAGCAGCTTCTCCCCTATACGGGGAGCTTACAATGAGCAGTTCTTC. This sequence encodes CASSFSPIRGAYNEQFF.

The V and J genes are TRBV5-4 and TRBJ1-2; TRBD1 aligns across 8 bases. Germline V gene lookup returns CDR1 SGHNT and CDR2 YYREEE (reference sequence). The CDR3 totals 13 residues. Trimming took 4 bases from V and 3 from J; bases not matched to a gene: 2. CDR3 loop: CASSPTGDYGYTF. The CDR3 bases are TGTGCCAGCAGCCCGACAGGGGACTATGGCTACACCTTC.

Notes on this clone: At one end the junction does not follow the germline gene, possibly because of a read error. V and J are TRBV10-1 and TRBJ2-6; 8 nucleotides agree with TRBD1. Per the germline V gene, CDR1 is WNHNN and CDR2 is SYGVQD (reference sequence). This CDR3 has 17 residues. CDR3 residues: CASSAIRQGNGANGLTF. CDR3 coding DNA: TGCGCCAGCAGTGCTATACGACAGGGGAACGGGGCCAACGGCCTGACTTTC.

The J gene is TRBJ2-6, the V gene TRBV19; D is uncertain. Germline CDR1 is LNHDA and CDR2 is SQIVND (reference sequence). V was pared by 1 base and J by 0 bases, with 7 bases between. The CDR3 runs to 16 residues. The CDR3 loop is CASSIGVSSGANVLTF. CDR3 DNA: TGTGCCAGTAGTATAGGAGTGAGCTCTGGGGCCAACGTCCTGACTTTC.

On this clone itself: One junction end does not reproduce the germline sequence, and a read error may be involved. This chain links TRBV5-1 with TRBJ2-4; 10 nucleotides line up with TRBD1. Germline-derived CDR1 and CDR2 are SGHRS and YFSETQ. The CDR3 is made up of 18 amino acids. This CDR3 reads CASSLGDRGALAKNSQYF. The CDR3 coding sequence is TGCGCCAGCAGCTTGGGGGACAGGGGAGCACTAGCCAAAAACAGTCAGTACTTC.

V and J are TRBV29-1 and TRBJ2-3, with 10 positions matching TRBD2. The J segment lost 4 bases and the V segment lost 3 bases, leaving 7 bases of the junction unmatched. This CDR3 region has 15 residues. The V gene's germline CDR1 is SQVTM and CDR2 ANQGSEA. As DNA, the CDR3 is TGCAGCGTTGATTTGGCTAGCGGGAGCCCAGATACGCAGTATTTT. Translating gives CSVDLASGSPDTQYF.

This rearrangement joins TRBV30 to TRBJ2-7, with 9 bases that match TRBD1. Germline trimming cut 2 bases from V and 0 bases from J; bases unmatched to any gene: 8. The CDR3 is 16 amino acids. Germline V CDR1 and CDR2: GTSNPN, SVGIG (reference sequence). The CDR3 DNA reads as TGTGCCTGGAGTTTCGGACAGGGGCTTTACTCCTACGAGCAGTACTTC. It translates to CAWSFGQGLYSYEQYF.

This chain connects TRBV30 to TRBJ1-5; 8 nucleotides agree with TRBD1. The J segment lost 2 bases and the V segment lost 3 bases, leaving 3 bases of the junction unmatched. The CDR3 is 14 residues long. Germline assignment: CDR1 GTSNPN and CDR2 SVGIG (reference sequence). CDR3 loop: CAWRTGVGNQPQHF. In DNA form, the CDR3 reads TGTGCCTGGAGGACAGGGGTAGGCAATCAGCCCCAGCATTTT.

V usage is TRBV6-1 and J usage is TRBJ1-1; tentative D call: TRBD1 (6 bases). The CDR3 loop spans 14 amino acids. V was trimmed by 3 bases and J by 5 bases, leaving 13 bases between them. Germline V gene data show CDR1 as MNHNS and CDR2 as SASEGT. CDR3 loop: CASSDYLGTTEAFF. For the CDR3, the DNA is TGTGCCAGCAGTGACTACCTCGGGACAACTGAAGCTTTCTTT.

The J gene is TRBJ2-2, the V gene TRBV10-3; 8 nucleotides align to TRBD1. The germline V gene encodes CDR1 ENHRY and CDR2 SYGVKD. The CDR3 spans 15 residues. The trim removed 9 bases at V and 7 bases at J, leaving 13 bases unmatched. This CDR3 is CAMQLDRGFGGELFF. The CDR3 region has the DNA TGTGCCATGCAACTAGACAGGGGATTTGGCGGGGAGCTGTTTTTT.

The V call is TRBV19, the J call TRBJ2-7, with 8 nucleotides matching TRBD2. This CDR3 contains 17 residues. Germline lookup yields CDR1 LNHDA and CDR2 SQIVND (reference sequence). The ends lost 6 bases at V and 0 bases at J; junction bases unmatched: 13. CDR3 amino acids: CASSTGTRGPGSYEQYF. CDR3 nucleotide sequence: TGTGCCAGTAGCACCGGGACTAGAGGCCCCGGCTCCTACGAGCAGTACTTC.

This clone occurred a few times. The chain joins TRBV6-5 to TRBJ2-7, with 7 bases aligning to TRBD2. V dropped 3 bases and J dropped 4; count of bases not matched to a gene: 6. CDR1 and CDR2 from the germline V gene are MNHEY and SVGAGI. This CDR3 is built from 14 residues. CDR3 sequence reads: CASSYSKGGYEQYF. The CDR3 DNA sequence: TGTGCCAGCAGTTATTCAAAGGGAGGGTACGAGCAGTACTTC.

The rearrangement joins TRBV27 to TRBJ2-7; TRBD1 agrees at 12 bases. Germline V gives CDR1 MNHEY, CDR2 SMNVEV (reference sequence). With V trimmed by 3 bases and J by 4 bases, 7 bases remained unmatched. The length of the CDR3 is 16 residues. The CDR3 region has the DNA TGTGCCAGCAGTTTTGCCGGGACAGGGGGCATATACGAGCAGTACTTC. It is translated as CASSFAGTGGIYEQYF.

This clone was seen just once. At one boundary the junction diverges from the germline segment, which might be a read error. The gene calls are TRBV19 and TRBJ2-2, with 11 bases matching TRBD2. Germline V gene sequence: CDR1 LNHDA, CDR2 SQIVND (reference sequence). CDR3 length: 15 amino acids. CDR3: CASRIAGGSTGELFF. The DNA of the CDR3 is TGTGCCAGTAGGATAGCGGGAGGGAGTACCGGGGAGCTGTTTTTT.

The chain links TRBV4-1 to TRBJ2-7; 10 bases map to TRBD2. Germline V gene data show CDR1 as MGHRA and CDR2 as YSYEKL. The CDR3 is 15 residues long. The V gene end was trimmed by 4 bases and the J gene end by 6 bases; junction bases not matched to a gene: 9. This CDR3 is CASSRTSGIPSEQYF. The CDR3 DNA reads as TGCGCCAGCAGCCGCACTAGCGGGATTCCGTCCGAGCAGTACTTC.